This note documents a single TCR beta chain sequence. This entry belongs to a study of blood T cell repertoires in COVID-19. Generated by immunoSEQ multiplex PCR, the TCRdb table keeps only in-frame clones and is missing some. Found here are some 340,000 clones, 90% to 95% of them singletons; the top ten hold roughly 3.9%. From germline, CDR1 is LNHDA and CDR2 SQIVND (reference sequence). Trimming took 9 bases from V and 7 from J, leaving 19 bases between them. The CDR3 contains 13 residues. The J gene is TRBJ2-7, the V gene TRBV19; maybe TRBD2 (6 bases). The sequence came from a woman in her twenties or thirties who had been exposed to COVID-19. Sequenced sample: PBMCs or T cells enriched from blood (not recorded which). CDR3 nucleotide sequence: TGTGCCAGCTCTGGGACTGCAATGAGGGAGCAGTACTTC. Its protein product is CASSGTAMREQYF.